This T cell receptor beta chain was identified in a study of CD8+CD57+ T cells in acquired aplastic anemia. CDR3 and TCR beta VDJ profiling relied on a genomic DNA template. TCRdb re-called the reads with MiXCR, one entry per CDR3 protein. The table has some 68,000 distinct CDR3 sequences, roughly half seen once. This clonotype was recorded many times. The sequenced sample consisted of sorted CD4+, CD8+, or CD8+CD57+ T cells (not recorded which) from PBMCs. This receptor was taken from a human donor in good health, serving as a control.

The chain's CDR3 is CASSQGGGATDTQYF. In DNA, the CDR3 is TGTGCCAGCAGCCAAGGGGGGGGGGCCACAGATACGCAGTATTTT. The chain is built from TRBV3-1 and TRBJ2-3; tentative D call: TRBD2 (7 bases). Trimming shortened V by 1 base and J by 2 bases, and 10 bases separated the two germline ends. The CDR3 contains 15 residues. Per the germline V gene, CDR1 is LGHDT and CDR2 is YNNKEL (reference sequence).